This T cell receptor (beta chain) derives from a study of T cells after yellow fever vaccination. TCRdb fed the 5' RACE reads into MiXCR, producing one record per CDR3 protein. In the table there are about 340,000 distinct CDR3 sequences, 8.7% of which are singletons. This clonotype was seen only a few times. Its antigen is currently unknown. Study-level findings and limits: Contaminants from the bulk population, in the form of abundant clonotypes, could be found in FACS-sorted repertoires.

Per the germline V gene, CDR1 is MNHEY and CDR2 is SVGAGI. The CDR3 covers 13 residues. V was cut by 4 bases and J by 5 bases, with 8 bases left in between. The V and J genes are TRBV6-5 and TRBJ2-2; D possibly uses TRBD1 or TRBD2 (5 bases each). Sequenced here: PBMCs, sampled on the day of the first yellow fever vaccination. This sequence was found in a man between 18 and 29 years old who received the YFV17D yellow fever vaccine. The CDR3 here is CASSSWGTGELFF. The CDR3, as DNA: TGTGCCAGCAGTTCGTGGGGGACCGGGGAGCTGTTTTTT.